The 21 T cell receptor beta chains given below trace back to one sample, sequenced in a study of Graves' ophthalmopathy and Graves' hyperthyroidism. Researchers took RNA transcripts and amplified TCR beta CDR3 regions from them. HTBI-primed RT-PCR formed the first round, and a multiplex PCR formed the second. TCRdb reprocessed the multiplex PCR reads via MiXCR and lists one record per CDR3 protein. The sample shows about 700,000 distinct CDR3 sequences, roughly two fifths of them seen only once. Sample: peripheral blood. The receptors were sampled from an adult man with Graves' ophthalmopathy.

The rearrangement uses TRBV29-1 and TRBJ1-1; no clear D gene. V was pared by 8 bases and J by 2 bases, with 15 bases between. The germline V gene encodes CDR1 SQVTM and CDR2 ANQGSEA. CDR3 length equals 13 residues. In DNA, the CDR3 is TGCAGCTACAAGGGCTACAGTAACACTGAAGCTTTCTTT. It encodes CSYKGYSNTEAFF.

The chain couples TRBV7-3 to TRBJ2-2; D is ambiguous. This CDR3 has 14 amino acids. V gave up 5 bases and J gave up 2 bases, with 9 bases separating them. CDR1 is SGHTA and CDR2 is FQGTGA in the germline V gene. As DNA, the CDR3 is TGTGCCAGCAGCCCCATACGCAACACCGGGGAGCTGTTTTTT. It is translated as CASSPIRNTGELFF. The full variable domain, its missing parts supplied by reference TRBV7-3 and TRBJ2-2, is GAGVSQTPSNKVTEKGKYVELRCDPISGHTALYWYRQSLGQGPEFLIYFQGTGAADDSGLPNDRFFAVRPEGSVSTLKIQRTERGDSAVYLCASSPIRNTGELFFGEGSRLTVL.

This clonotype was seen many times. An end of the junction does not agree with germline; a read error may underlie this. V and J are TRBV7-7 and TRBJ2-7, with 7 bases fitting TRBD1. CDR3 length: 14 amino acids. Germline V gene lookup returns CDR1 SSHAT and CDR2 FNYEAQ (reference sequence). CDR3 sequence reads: CASSRALTGSEQYF. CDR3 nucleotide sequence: TGTGCTAGCAGCCGGGCCCTGACAGGGTCCGAGCAGTACTTC.

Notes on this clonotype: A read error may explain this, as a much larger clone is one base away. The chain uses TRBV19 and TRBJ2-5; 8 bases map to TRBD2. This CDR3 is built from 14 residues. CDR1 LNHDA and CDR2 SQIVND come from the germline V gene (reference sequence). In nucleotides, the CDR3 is TGTGCCAGTAGGGATCGGACTAGCCAAGGGACCCAGTACTTC. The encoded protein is CASRDRTSQGTQYF.

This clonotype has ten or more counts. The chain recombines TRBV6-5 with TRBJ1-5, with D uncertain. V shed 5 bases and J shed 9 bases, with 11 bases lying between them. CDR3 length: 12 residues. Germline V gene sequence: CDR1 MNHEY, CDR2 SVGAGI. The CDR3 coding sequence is TGTGCCAGCAGTACGCTACGAGGGCCCCAGCATTTT. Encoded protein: CASSTLRGPQHF.

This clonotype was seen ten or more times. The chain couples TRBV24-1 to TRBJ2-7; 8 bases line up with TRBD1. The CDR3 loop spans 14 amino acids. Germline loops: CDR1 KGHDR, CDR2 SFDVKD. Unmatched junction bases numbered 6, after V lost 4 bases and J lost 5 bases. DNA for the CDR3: TGTGCCACCAGTGAGCGTGGACAGGGCCACGAGCAGTACTTC. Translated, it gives CATSERGQGHEQYF.

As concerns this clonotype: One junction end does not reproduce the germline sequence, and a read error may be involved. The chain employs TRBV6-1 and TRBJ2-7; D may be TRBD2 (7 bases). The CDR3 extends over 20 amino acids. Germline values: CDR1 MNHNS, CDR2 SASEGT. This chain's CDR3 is CASSTRPPQGIGGSSYGQYF. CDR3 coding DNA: TGTGCCAGCAGTACGAGACCGCCACAGGGCATCGGCGGGAGCTCCTACGGGCAGTACTTC.

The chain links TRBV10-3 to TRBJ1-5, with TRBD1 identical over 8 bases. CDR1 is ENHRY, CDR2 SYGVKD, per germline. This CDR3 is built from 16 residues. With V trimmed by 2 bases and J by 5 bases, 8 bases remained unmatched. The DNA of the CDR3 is TGTGCCATCAGTGAGCTAGGGGGACAGGAGGATCAGCCCCAGCATTTT. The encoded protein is CAISELGGQEDQPQHF.

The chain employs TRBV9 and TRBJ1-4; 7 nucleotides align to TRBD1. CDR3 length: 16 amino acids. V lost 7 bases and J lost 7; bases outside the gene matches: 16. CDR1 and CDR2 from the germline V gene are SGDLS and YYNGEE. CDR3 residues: CASSPLLTGHREKLFF. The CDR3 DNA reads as TGTGCCAGCTCACCGCTCCTGACAGGGCATCGTGAAAAACTGTTTTTT.

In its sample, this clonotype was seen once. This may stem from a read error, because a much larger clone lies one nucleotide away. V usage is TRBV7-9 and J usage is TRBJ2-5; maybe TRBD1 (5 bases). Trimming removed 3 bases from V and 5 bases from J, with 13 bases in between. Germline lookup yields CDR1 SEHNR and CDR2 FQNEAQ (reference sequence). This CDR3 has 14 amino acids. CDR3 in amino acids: CASSLKGSKETQYF. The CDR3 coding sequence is TGTGCCAGCAGCTTGAAGGGGTCCAAGGAGACCCAGTACTTC. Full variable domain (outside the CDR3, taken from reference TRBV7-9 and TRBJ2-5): DTGVSQNPRHKITKRGQNVTFRCDPISEHNRLYWYRQTLGQGPEFLTYFQNEAQLEKSRLLSDRFSAERPKGSFSTLEIQRTEQGDSAMYLCASSLKGSKETQYFGPGTRLLVL.

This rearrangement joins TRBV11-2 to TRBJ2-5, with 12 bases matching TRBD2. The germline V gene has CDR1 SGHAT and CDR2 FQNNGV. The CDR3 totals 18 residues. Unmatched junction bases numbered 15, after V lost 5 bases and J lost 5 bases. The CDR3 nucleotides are TGTGCCAGCAGCGAGTACCCTAGCGGGAGGGGTTCGTCTGAGACCCAGTACTTC. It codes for CASSEYPSGRGSSETQYF.

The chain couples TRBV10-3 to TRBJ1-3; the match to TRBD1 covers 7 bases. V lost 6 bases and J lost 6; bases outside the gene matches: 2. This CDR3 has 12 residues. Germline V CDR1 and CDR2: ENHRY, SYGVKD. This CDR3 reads CAISDRANTIYF. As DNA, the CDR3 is TGTGCCATCAGCGACAGGGCAAACACCATATATTTT.

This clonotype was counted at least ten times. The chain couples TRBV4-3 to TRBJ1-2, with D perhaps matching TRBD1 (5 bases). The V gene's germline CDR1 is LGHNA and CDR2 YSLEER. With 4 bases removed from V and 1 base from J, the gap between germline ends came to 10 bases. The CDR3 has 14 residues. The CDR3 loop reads CASSRDQGNYGYTF. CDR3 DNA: TGCGCCAGCAGCCGGGATCAGGGTAACTATGGCTACACCTTC.

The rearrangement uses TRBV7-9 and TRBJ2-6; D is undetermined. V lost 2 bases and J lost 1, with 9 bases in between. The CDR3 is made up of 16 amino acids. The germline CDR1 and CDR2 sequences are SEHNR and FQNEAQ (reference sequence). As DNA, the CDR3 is TGTGCCAGCAGCTTAAGAGGAAGGTCTGGGGCCAACGTCCTGACTTTC. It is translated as CASSLRGRSGANVLTF. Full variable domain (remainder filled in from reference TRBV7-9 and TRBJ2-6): DTGVSQNPRHKITKRGQNVTFRCDPISEHNRLYWYRQTLGQGPEFLTYFQNEAQLEKSRLLSDRFSAERPKGSFSTLEIQRTEQGDSAMYLCASSLRGRSGANVLTFGAGSRLTVL.

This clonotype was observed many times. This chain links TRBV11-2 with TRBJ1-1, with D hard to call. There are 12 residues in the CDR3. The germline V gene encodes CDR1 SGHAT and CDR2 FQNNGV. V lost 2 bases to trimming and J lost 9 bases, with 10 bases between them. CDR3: CASSLQTRKAFF. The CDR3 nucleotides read TGTGCCAGCAGCTTACAAACACGAAAAGCTTTCTTT.

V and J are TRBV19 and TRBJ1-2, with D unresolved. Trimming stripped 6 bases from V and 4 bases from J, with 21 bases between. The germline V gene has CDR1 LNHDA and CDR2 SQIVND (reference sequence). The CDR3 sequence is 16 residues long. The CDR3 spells CASSTTGGRVGYGYTF. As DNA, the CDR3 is TGTGCCAGTAGCACGACGGGAGGACGGGTGGGCTATGGCTACACCTTC.

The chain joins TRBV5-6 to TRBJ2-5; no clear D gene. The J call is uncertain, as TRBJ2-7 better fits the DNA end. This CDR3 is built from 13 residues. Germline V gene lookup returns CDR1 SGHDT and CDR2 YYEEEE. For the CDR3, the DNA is TGTGCCAGCAACTTCGTGGGGTCCTACGAGCAGTACTTC. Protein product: CASNFVGSYEQYF.

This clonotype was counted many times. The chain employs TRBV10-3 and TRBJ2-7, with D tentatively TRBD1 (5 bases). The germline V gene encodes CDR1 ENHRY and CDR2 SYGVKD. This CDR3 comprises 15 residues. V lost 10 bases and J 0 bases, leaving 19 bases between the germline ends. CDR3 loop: CASRARTQSSYEQYF. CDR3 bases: TGTGCCAGCAGGGCCCGGACACAGAGCTCCTACGAGCAGTACTTC.

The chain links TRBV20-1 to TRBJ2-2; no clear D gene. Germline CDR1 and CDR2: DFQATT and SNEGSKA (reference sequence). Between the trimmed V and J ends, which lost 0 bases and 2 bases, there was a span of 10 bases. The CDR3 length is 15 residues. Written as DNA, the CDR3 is TGCAGTGCTAGAGATTTAGTCACCAACACCGGGGAGCTGTTTTTT. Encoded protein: CSARDLVTNTGELFF.

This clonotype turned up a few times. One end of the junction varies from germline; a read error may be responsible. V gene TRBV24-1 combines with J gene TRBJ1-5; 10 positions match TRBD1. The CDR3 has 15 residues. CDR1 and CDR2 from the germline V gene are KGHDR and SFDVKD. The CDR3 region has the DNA TGTGCCAGCAGTTACCCCGGGACAGGGGCCCAGCCCCAGCATTTT. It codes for CASSYPGTGAQPQHF.

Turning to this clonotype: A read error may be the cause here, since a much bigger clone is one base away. Here the CDR3 DNA reads TGTGCCAGCAGCTCCACAGCGGGAGTAGGCGCCGGGGAGCTGTTTTTT. Translating it yields CASSSTAGVGAGELFF. This chain uses TRBV7-3 with TRBJ2-2; 8 bases are shared with TRBD2. Germline V gene lookup returns CDR1 SGHTA and CDR2 FQGTGA. The CDR3 spans 16 residues. After removal of 4 bases from V and 6 bases from J, the junction contained 10 bases not matched to a gene.